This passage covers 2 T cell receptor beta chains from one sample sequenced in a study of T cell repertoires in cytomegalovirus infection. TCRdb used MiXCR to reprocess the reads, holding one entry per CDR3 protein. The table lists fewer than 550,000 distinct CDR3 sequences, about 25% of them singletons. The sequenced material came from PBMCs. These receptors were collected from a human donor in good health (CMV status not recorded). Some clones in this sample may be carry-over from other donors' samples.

DNA for the CDR3: TGTGCCAGTAGTATAGAAAGCGACTGGAGCATTCAGTACTTC. Residues: CASSIESDWSIQYF. The chain combines TRBV19 with TRBJ2-4; D is unclear. Trimming left V 0 bases short and J 9 bases short, with 12 bases between. The germline CDR1 and CDR2 sequences are LNHDA and SQIVND (reference sequence). The CDR3 consists of 14 residues. The entire variable domain, with the rest obtained from reference TRBV19 and TRBJ2-4, is as follows: DGGITQSPKYLFRKEGQNVTLSCEQNLNHDAMYWYRQDPGQGLRLIYYSQIVNDFQKGDIAEGYSVSREKKESFPLTVTSAQKNPTAFYLCASSIESDWSIQYFGAGTRLSVL.

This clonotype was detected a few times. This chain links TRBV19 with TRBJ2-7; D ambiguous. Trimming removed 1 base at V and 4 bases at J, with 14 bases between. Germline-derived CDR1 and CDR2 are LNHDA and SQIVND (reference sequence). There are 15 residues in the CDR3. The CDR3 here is CASSIVAGVGYEQYV. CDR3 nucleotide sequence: TGTGCCAGTAGTATAGTAGCTGGGGTTGGGTACGAGCAGTACGTC.